Shown below are 21 T cell receptor beta chains from a single sample sequenced in a study of monozygotic twins with inflammatory bowel disease. No DNA is given; TCRdb re-called the 5' RACE reads and lists each CDR3 protein once. This table holds just under 45,000 distinct CDR3 sequences. Material: blood. These receptor sequences come from a human donor with ulcerative colitis or Crohn's disease, or a healthy co-twin of an affected twin (not recorded which).

The rearrangement joins TRBV20-1 to TRBJ2-2; TCRdb's D call of TRBD2 is untestable without DNA. The CDR3 covers 17 residues. The germline gives CDR1 DFQATT, CDR2 SNEGSKA (reference sequence). The CDR3 loop is CSARDSGRGGNTGELFF.

V is TRBV4-1 and J is TRBJ2-3; TCRdb lists TRBD2, though no DNA is available to test this call. From germline, CDR1 is MGHRA and CDR2 YSYEKL. The CDR3 is 13 residues long. The CDR3 region is CASRQRETDTQYF.

This chain's CDR3 is CASSPGTVTGYEQYF. The chain is built from TRBV12-3 or TRBV12-4 and TRBJ2-7; TCRdb indicates TRBD1, and absent DNA this call remains unverified. CDR3 length: 15 amino acids.

The J gene is TRBJ2-2, the V gene TRBV6-4; TCRdb picks TRBD2, but there is no DNA to check that call. Germline assignment: CDR1 MRHNA and CDR2 SNTAGT. The length of the CDR3 is 14 residues. The CDR3 spells CASSEVQNTGELFF.

This chain uses TRBV7-9 with TRBJ1-1; TCRdb returns TRBD1, unconfirmable since there is no DNA. Germline V gives CDR1 SEHNR, CDR2 FQNEAQ (reference sequence). This CDR3 contains 15 residues. The CDR3 spells CASSSRTGLNTEAFF.

This CDR3 reads CASSLGDSRSEPQHF. V and J are TRBV5-1 and TRBJ1-5; TCRdb's D call, TRBD1, is unchecked because there is no DNA. Germline V gene sequence: CDR1 SGHRS, CDR2 YFSETQ. The CDR3 runs 15 residues. Looking up the rest from reference TRBV5-1 and TRBJ1-5 gives the full variable domain: KAGVTQTPRYLIKTRGQQVTLSCSPISGHRSVSWYQQTPGQGLQFLFEYFSETQRNKGNFPGRFSGRQFSNSRSEMNVSTLELGDSALYLCASSLGDSRSEPQHFGDGTRLSIL.

According to its frequency, this clonotype is medium-sized. Here the CDR3 reads CSARMFDNEQFF. The chain joins TRBV20-1 to TRBJ2-1. The CDR3 has 12 residues. CDR1 and CDR2 (germline): DFQATT, SNEGSKA (reference sequence).

V gene TRBV12-3 or TRBV12-4 combines with J gene TRBJ2-1; no DNA is available, so the TRBD2 call from TCRdb remains unchecked. This CDR3 is built from 15 residues. CDR3 sequence reads: CASSLQLAGYNEQFF.

The rearrangement uses TRBV5-1 and TRBJ2-6; TCRdb selects TRBD1, and the lack of DNA leaves this call unchecked. From germline, CDR1 is SGHRS and CDR2 YFSETQ. This CDR3 is built from 16 residues. The CDR3 protein is CASTTGVSSGANVLTF.

The V gene is TRBV20-1, the J gene TRBJ2-5; TCRdb names TRBD2, which stays unverified in the absence of DNA. Germline loops: CDR1 DFQATT, CDR2 SNEGSKA (reference sequence). The CDR3 contains 15 residues. CDR3 in amino acids: CSAAGSGRRGETQYF.

This chain connects TRBV3-1 to TRBJ2-1; TCRdb's D call of TRBD2 is untestable without DNA. This CDR3 region has 20 residues. The germline V gene has CDR1 LGHDT and CDR2 YNNKEL (reference sequence). The CDR3: CASSQDPLLAGGSSYNEQFF.

This chain connects TRBV27 to TRBJ2-1; TCRdb's assignment of TRBD2 cannot be checked, as there is no DNA. Germline V gene sequence: CDR1 MNHEY, CDR2 SMNVEV (reference sequence). The CDR3 has 14 amino acids. CDR3 loop: CASSYDLLENEQFF.

V is TRBV28 and J is TRBJ1-4; the TRBD1 assignment by TCRdb is unverifiable without DNA. Germline CDR1 reads MDHEN; CDR2 reads SYDVKM. CDR3 length equals 13 residues. CDR3 loop: CAIGAATNEKLFF.

The genes are TRBV12-3 or TRBV12-4 and TRBJ1-4. The CDR3 spans 14 residues. The CDR3 spells CASSRQMGNEKLFF.

This chain links TRBV29-1 with TRBJ1-3; as DNA is missing, the TRBD1 call by TCRdb cannot be tested. This CDR3 is built from 14 residues. Germline assignment: CDR1 SQVTM and CDR2 ANQGSEA. The CDR3 reads CSVEPVGVSNTIYF.

The chain carries TRBV29-1 and TRBJ2-7; no DNA is available, so the TRBD1 call from TCRdb remains unchecked. The CDR3 sequence is 13 residues long. CDR1 is SQVTM and CDR2 is ANQGSEA in the germline V gene. This CDR3 reads CSVVDRQAYEQYF.

This clonotype shows up as medium-sized by frequency. The chain has TRBV3-1 and TRBJ2-2. CDR1 is LGHDT, CDR2 YNNKEL, per germline (reference sequence). The CDR3 totals 14 residues. This chain's CDR3 is CASSQGEVTGELFF.

The rearrangement joins TRBV27 to TRBJ1-6; TCRdb names TRBD1, which stays unverified in the absence of DNA. Per germline, CDR1 MNHEY and CDR2 SMNVEV (reference sequence). CDR3 size: 14 residues. This CDR3 reads CASSTGGYNSPLHF.

The chain is built from TRBV6-2 or TRBV6-3 and TRBJ1-6; absent DNA, TCRdb's TRBD1 call cannot be checked. CDR3 size: 15 residues. Germline CDR1 and CDR2: MNHEY and SVGEGT. The CDR3 region is CASSYSTGSKSPLHF.

The gene calls are TRBV28 and TRBJ1-2; the TCRdb D gene call, TRBD1, has no DNA to confirm it. This CDR3 contains 17 residues. Germline V gene data show CDR1 as MDHEN and CDR2 as SYDVKM. The CDR3: CASSPPGTGGVLGGYTF.

V gene TRBV30 combines with J gene TRBJ2-5. CDR1 is GTSNPN and CDR2 is SVGIG in the germline V gene (reference sequence). The CDR3 runs to 12 residues. The CDR3 sequence is CAWSSYQETQYF.